This T cell receptor (beta chain) stems from a study of T cells in Graves' hyperthyroidism and ophthalmopathy. Study summary: Peripheral blood was drawn at first diagnosis, prior to all treatment.

The CDR3 has 15 residues. V lost 6 bases and J lost 2, with 14 bases in between. The germline V gene encodes CDR1 SEHNR and CDR2 FQNEAQ (reference sequence). Amplified TCR beta CDR3 regions came from RNA transcripts. The primer set for the first-round RT-PCR of the TCR CDR3 was HTBI. MiXCR, run by TCRdb on the multiplex PCR reads, gives a single entry per CDR3 protein. Of around 280,000 distinct CDR3 sequences listed, approximately 15% are singletons. A patient was excluded if there was uncontrolled infection, other autoimmune disease, pregnancy or lactation. Isolation of PBMCs was performed on 9.5 to 10 ml fresh peripheral blood. In its sample, this clonotype was seen many times.

The chain joins TRBV7-9 to TRBJ1-3, with D possibly matching TRBD1 (5 bases). The sequencing sample was made of blood. The sequence was collected from a middle-aged woman with Graves' hyperthyroidism. CDR3 nucleotide sequence: TGTGCCAGCAGTCCCCCCGGGGCACCTGGAAACACCATATATTTT. It specifies CASSPPGAPGNTIYF.